Following are 24 T cell receptor beta chains from one sample sequenced in a study of T-cell memory formation after mild COVID-19. TCRdb reprocessed the 5' RACE reads via MiXCR and lists one record per CDR3 protein. The sample lists 380,000 or so distinct CDR3 sequences, roughly 13% occurring once. The sample was PBMCs or a T cell subset sorted from them (not recorded which). The receptors were gathered from a man between 18 and 29 years old who had mild COVID-19 (a few samples of this study predate the infection). Cell type and time point are not known.

This clonotype was counted ten times or more. This chain links TRBV7-2 with TRBJ2-5, with 12 bases aligning to TRBD1. CDR3 length: 16 residues. The germline CDR1 and CDR2 sequences are SGHTA and FQGNSA. V shed 5 bases, J shed 5 bases, and the junction held 9 bases outside the gene matches. The CDR3 DNA sequence: TGTGCCAGCAGCCTTGGGACAGGGGGCGCGTTCGAGACCCAGTACTTC. Translating it yields CASSLGTGGAFETQYF. Full variable domain (remainder filled in from reference TRBV7-2 and TRBJ2-5): GAGVSQSPSNKVTEKGKDVELRCDPISGHTALYWYRQSLGQGLEFLIYFQGNSAPDKSGLPSDRFSAERTGGSVSTLTIQRTQQEDSAVYLCASSLGTGGAFETQYFGPGTRLLVL.

This clonotype was seen many times. The chain joins TRBV28 to TRBJ2-4, with 9 bases fitting TRBD1. V was pared by 3 bases and J by 5 bases, with 14 bases of the junction left unmatched. The CDR3 has 18 residues. From germline, CDR1 is MDHEN and CDR2 SYDVKM. CDR3 nucleotide sequence: TGTGCCAGCAGTTTTTTAGTGGCAACGGACAGGGGCGAAAACATTCAGTACTTC. This translates into CASSFLVATDRGENIQYF.

This clonotype was seen only a few times. The rearrangement joins TRBV7-2 to TRBJ2-5; TRBD1 matches at 7 bases. Germline CDR1 is SGHTA and CDR2 is FQGNSA. J gave up 3 bases and V 3 bases, and 4 bases lay outside the gene matches. The CDR3 has 14 residues. The CDR3 spells CASSFGTVKETQYF. CDR3 nucleotide sequence: TGTGCCAGCAGCTTCGGGACAGTTAAAGAGACCCAGTACTTC.

Many counts were recorded for this clonotype. The rearrangement uses TRBV7-2 and TRBJ2-5; 7 positions agree with TRBD1. Unmatched junction bases numbered 7, after V lost 5 bases and J lost 4 bases. The CDR3 covers 14 residues. Germline CDR1 and CDR2: SGHTA and FQGNSA. The CDR3 coding sequence is TGTGCCAGCAGCCGCGGACAGGTTGGAGAGACCCAGTACTTC. This translates into CASSRGQVGETQYF.

This clonotype showed up just a few times. The J gene is TRBJ1-4, the V gene TRBV4-3; the D is unclear. The ends were cut back, 4 bases at V and 8 bases at J, with 11 bases in the middle. CDR1 LGHNA and CDR2 YSLEER come from the germline V gene. The CDR3 consists of 13 residues. DNA of the CDR3: TGCGCCAGCAGCCCTTCCGGCGGCGAAAAACTGTTTTTT. Its translation: CASSPSGGEKLFF.

The gene calls are TRBV10-3 and TRBJ2-7; D possibly corresponds to TRBD1 (6 bases). The CDR3 consists of 13 residues. The germline V gene encodes CDR1 ENHRY and CDR2 SYGVKD. Trimming took off 11 bases at V and 1 base at J, with 15 bases between the two ends. The CDR3 region is CAARRDTSYEQYF. CDR3 DNA: TGTGCCGCACGAAGGGACACATCCTACGAGCAGTACTTC.

This chain connects TRBV9 to TRBJ2-5, with 8 nucleotides matching TRBD2. With 3 bases clipped from V and 4 bases from J, the junction kept 8 bases outside the gene matches. The CDR3 sequence is 15 residues long. Germline V gene lookup returns CDR1 SGDLS and CDR2 YYNGEE. CDR3 sequence reads: CASSAKRGLSETQYF. DNA of the CDR3: TGTGCCAGCAGCGCCAAGCGGGGGCTTTCAGAGACCCAGTACTTC.

The sample holds many counts of this clonotype. CDR3 region: CASSLVGGEEQYV. The CDR3 DNA follows: TGTGCCAGCAGCTTAGTTGGGGGCGAAGAGCAGTACGTC. V is TRBV11-2 and J is TRBJ2-7, with D perhaps matching TRBD1 (6 bases). Germline CDR1 SGHAT, CDR2 FQNNGV. The CDR3 has 13 amino acids. Trimming removed 1 base at V and 7 bases at J, with 11 bases between.

This chain uses TRBV7-2 with TRBJ2-3; D is uncertain. V was shortened by 3 bases and J by 2 bases, with 6 bases between the two germline ends. This CDR3 contains 13 residues. Germline V gene lookup returns CDR1 SGHTA and CDR2 FQGNSA. The CDR3 reads CASSFQITDTQYF. DNA of the CDR3: TGTGCCAGCAGCTTCCAAATCACAGATACGCAGTATTTT.

The chain couples TRBV5-6 to TRBJ2-7, with TRBD1 as a possible D gene (6 bases). V gave up 2 bases and J gave up 3 bases, with 18 bases separating them. Germline CDR1 is SGHDT and CDR2 is YYEEEE. The CDR3 consists of 16 residues. The CDR3 loop is CASSFYKQGVYYEQYF. The CDR3 DNA follows: TGTGCCAGCAGCTTTTACAAACAGGGAGTGTACTACGAGCAGTACTTC.

This clonotype was found many times. This rearrangement joins TRBV29-1 to TRBJ2-3, with TRBD1 matching over 10 bases. The V gene's germline CDR1 is SQVTM and CDR2 ANQGSEA. The CDR3 contains 14 residues. The V segment lost 6 bases and the J segment 1 base; nucleotides outside the gene matches: 4. The CDR3 DNA reads TGCAGCGTGGACAGGGGGGGCGGCACAGATACGCAGTATTTT. It is translated as CSVDRGGGTDTQYF.

J is TRBJ2-7 and V is TRBV6-6, with no clear D. The ends were cut back, 5 bases at V and 0 bases at J, with 11 bases in the middle. Germline CDR1 MNHNY, CDR2 SVGAGI (reference sequence). This CDR3 is built from 14 residues. This chain's CDR3 is CASSADGYSYEQYV. CDR3 coding DNA: TGTGCCAGCAGTGCGGACGGATACTCCTACGAGCAGTACGTC.

This clonotype was observed a handful of times. The chain combines TRBV10-1 with TRBJ2-7, with D possibly TRBD1 on 5 matching bases. This CDR3 spans 15 amino acids. In germline, CDR1 is WNHNN, CDR2 SYGVQD (reference sequence). The V end lost 3 bases, the J end lost 3 bases, and 15 bases lay between the germline ends. Here the CDR3 reads CASSDGQGPVYEQYF. Here the CDR3 DNA reads TGCGCCAGCAGTGACGGGCAGGGCCCAGTCTACGAGCAGTACTTC.

This clonotype was detected a few times. The chain uses TRBV5-4 and TRBJ2-5; perhaps D is TRBD1 or TRBD2 (5 bases each). Trimming shortened V by 4 bases and J by 4 bases, and 20 bases separated the two germline ends. The CDR3 is made up of 16 amino acids. CDR1 is SGHNT and CDR2 is YYREEE in the germline V gene (reference sequence). This CDR3 is CASSPRSSSGGETQYF. Here the CDR3 DNA reads TGTGCCAGCAGCCCACGCTCCTCTTCTGGGGGAGAGACCCAGTACTTC.

In nucleotides, the CDR3 is TGTGCCAGCAGCATGGACATGTCCTACGAGCAGTACGTC. This translates into CASSMDMSYEQYV. The chain links TRBV6-6 to TRBJ2-7, with D maybe TRBD1 (5 bases). Germline CDR1 MNHNY, CDR2 SVGAGI (reference sequence). The CDR3 consists of 13 residues. Deletions cut 6 bases from V and 1 base from J, with 10 bases between.

The chain recombines TRBV15 with TRBJ1-6; 7 positions agree with TRBD1. Trimming cost V 5 bases and J 9 bases; bases outside gene matches: 10. Germline loops: CDR1 LNHNV, CDR2 YYDKDF (reference sequence). The CDR3 is made up of 15 amino acids. The CDR3 spells CATSPRDSGFSPLHF. CDR3 sequence (DNA): TGTGCCACCAGCCCCCGGGACAGTGGGTTTTCACCCCTCCACTTT.

The chain is built from TRBV5-5 and TRBJ2-7; D remains unclear. The CDR3 is 12 residues long. V was cut by 4 bases and J by 3 bases, with 8 bases left in between. Germline CDR1 SGHKS, CDR2 YYEKEE (reference sequence). The CDR3 region is CASSREFYEQYF. CDR3 sequence (DNA): TGTGCCAGCAGCCGAGAATTCTACGAGCAGTACTTC.

This clonotype was seen only a few times. The chain has TRBV6-5 and TRBJ1-3; D unclear. Trimming shortened V by 2 bases and J by 0 bases, and 5 bases separated the two germline ends. Germline V lookup: CDR1 MNHEY, CDR2 SVGAGI. There are 14 residues in the CDR3. The CDR3 is CASSYLHSGNTIYF. The CDR3 bases are TGTGCCAGCAGTTACCTCCACTCTGGAAACACCATATATTTT.

The rearrangement joins TRBV7-6 to TRBJ2-4; D is unclear. The germline V gene encodes CDR1 SGHVS and CDR2 FNYEAQ. The CDR3 contains 15 residues. V was shortened by 1 base and J by 5 bases, with 12 bases between the two germline ends. CDR3 coding DNA: TGTGCCAGCAGCTTAGGCCCAGGAAGGGAAAACATTCAGTACTTC. Amino acid sequence: CASSLGPGRENIQYF.

The chain couples TRBV20-1 to TRBJ1-6; D is perhaps TRBD1 (6 bases). Germline-derived CDR1 and CDR2 are DFQATT and SNEGSKA (reference sequence). The V and J ends lost 0 bases and 8 bases respectively, with 20 bases between them. CDR3 size: 17 residues. CDR3 sequence: CSARDYSRDAGDSPLHF. The CDR3, as DNA: TGCAGTGCTAGAGACTACTCCCGGGACGCAGGGGATTCACCCCTCCACTTT.

This clonotype has a handful of counts. This chain links TRBV5-1 with TRBJ2-1; 8 bases agree with TRBD1. J gave up 7 bases and V 4 bases, and 13 bases lay outside the gene matches. Germline CDR1 and CDR2: SGHRS and YFSETQ. The CDR3 totals 16 residues. The CDR3 DNA sequence: TGCGCCAGCAGCCCGGAGGCCCAGGGGGCGCTAAATGAGCAGTTCTTC. Its protein product is CASSPEAQGALNEQFF. Drawing the rest from reference TRBV5-1 and TRBJ2-1, the complete variable domain is KAGVTQTPRYLIKTRGQQVTLSCSPISGHRSVSWYQQTPGQGLQFLFEYFSETQRNKGNFPGRFSGRQFSNSRSEMNVSTLELGDSALYLCASSPEAQGALNEQFFGPGTRLTVL.

This chain connects TRBV12-5 to TRBJ2-7; 8 nucleotides match TRBD2. Per germline, CDR1 LGHNT and CDR2 FRNRAP. The J segment lost 1 base and the V segment lost 3 bases, leaving 5 bases of the junction unmatched. This CDR3 has 15 residues. Here the CDR3 reads CASGFGLAGSYEQYF. The DNA of the CDR3 is TGTGCTAGTGGTTTTGGGCTAGCGGGTTCCTACGAGCAGTACTTC.

The chain joins TRBV12-5 to TRBJ2-1; the D gene is possibly TRBD2 (6 bases). The CDR3 is 18 residues long. V was shortened by 1 base and J by 0 bases, with 16 bases between the two germline ends. CDR1 is LGHNT, CDR2 FRNRAP, per germline. The CDR3 sequence: CASGLDDIRESSYNEQFF. The CDR3 coding sequence is TGTGCTAGTGGTTTGGACGACATCCGGGAGAGCTCCTACAATGAGCAGTTCTTC. Variable domain in full (rest from reference TRBV12-5 and TRBJ2-1): DARVTQTPRHKVTEMGQEVTMRCQPILGHNTVFWYRQTMMQGLELLAYFRNRAPLDDSGMPKDRFSAEMPDATLATLKIQPSEPRDSAVYFCASGLDDIRESSYNEQFFGPGTRLTVL.

This clonotype turned up a few times. The chain is built from TRBV7-8 and TRBJ2-5; 13 bases align to TRBD2. Germline loops: CDR1 SGHVS, CDR2 FQNEAQ. The CDR3 spans 16 residues. Trimming removed 2 bases from V and 8 bases from J; junction bases left unmatched: 8. The CDR3 here is CASSLTSGGARRTQYF. The CDR3 DNA is TGTGCCAGCAGCTTAACTAGCGGGGGGGCTCGGCGAACCCAGTACTTC.